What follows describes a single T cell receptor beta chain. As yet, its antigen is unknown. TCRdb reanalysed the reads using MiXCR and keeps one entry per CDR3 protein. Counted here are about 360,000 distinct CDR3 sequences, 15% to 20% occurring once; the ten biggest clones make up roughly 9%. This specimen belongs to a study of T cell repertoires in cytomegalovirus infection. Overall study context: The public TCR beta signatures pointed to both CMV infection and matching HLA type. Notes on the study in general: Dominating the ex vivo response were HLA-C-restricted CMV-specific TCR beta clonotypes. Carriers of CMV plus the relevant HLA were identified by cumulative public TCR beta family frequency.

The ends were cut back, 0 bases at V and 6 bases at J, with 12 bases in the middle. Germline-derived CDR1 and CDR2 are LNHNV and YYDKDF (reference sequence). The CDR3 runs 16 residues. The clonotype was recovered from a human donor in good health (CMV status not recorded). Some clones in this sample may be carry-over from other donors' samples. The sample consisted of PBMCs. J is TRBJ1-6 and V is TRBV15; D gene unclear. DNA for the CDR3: TGTGCCACCAGCAGAGATCTAGGCAGCCTTAATTCACCCCTCCACTTT. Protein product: CATSRDLGSLNSPLHF.